The clone carrying this T cell receptor beta chain has only a few counts. Its target is unknown. Sorting from PBMCs produced CD4+ and CD8+ T cells. The germline V gene has CDR1 MGHRA and CDR2 YSYEKL. CDR3 length: 14 amino acids. Deletions cut 2 bases from V and 4 bases from J, with 8 bases between. Once RNA had been extracted, it was reverse transcribed into cDNA to act as the sequencing template. Some clones are missing from TCRdb's copy, which holds only in-frame ones; the method was immunoSEQ multiplex PCR. The table lists about 200,000 clones, roughly 56% of them singletons. This specimen comes from a study of CD8+ T cells in alopecia areata. Whole-study findings and limits: More clonal than normal scalp was lesional scalp, particularly alopecia totalis/universalis. Among the cells sequenced in scalp samples are also the resident alphabeta T cells of normal skin. Sharing of TCR sequences between patients (possibly for HLA-related reasons) was less clear than in mice.

This chain connects TRBV4-1 to TRBJ2-2, with D possibly matching TRBD1 (5 bases). This sequence originates from a human donor in good health. The sample consisted of CD8+ T cells sorted from blood. This CDR3 reads CASSQTRVTGELFF. For the CDR3, the DNA is TGCGCCAGCAGCCAAACCAGGGTCACCGGGGAGCTGTTTTTT.